Below are 30 T cell receptor beta chains sequenced from a single sample in a study of cytomegalovirus exposure and HLA in healthy donors. The PCR employed 60 Vbeta primers together with 13 Jbeta primers. Produced via immunoSEQ multiplex PCR; TCRdb's table is partial and in-frame only. The sample yields 200,000 to 250,000 clones, 70% to 85% seen once. Sequenced: PBMCs. The receptors stem from a woman between 35 and 50 years old in good health and CMV-seronegative.

This chain joins TRBV27 and TRBJ2-7, with 8 bases identical to TRBD2. Germline CDR1 is MNHEY and CDR2 is SMNVEV (reference sequence). The CDR3 consists of 15 residues. The J segment lost 3 bases and the V segment lost 5 bases, leaving 9 bases of the junction unmatched. CDR3 sequence: CASSQRSGGDYEQYF. CDR3 DNA sequence: TGTGCCAGCAGTCAACGGTCGGGGGGGGACTACGAGCAGTACTTC.

The chain's CDR3 is CASSGFGGNTIYF. As DNA, the CDR3 is TGTGCCAGCAGCGGCTTCGGGGGAAACACCATATATTTT. The chain combines TRBV6-1 with TRBJ1-3, with D uncertain. Looked up from germline, CDR1 is MNHNS and CDR2 is SASEGT. The CDR3 contains 13 residues. The ends were cut back, 6 bases at V and 4 bases at J, with 10 bases in the middle.

The V and J genes are TRBV19 and TRBJ1-2; 9 bases line up with TRBD1. CDR1 is LNHDA, CDR2 SQIVND, per germline (reference sequence). Trimming removed 6 bases from V and 2 bases from J; junction bases left unmatched: 4. The CDR3 has 14 amino acids. The CDR3 reads CASSPGQGNYGYTF. The CDR3 DNA reads TGTGCCAGTAGCCCCGGACAGGGGAACTATGGCTACACCTTC.

The CDR3 DNA reads TGTGCCAGCCAGAACACTGAAGCTTTCTTT. Its translation: CASQNTEAFF. The V gene is TRBV6-1, the J gene TRBJ1-1; D gene unclear. The CDR3 spans 10 residues. Deletions cut 8 bases from V and 1 base from J, with 2 bases between. The V gene's germline CDR1 is MNHNS and CDR2 SASEGT.

The chain recombines TRBV4-3 with TRBJ1-5; D not resolved. V dropped 1 base and J dropped 4 bases, with 11 bases sitting between them. The CDR3 has 15 amino acids. The germline V gene encodes CDR1 LGHNA and CDR2 YSLEER. The CDR3 DNA follows: TGCGCCAGCAGCCAAGTGCGGCAGTCTAATCAGCCCCAGCATTTT. Protein product: CASSQVRQSNQPQHF.

Concerning this clone: Other DNA sequences from this sample encode an identical CDR3 as well. This chain joins TRBV19 and TRBJ1-4, with D perhaps matching TRBD1 (5 bases). This CDR3 region has 14 residues. Germline V CDR1 and CDR2: LNHDA, SQIVND (reference sequence). V was pared by 6 bases and J by 5 bases, with 13 bases between. The CDR3 loop reads CASRGPLGNEKLFF. CDR3 sequence (DNA): TGTGCCAGTAGGGGGCCTCTGGGAAATGAAAAACTGTTTTTT.

This chain links TRBV7-8 with TRBJ2-2; D may be TRBD2 (6 bases). CDR3 size: 15 residues. Per germline, CDR1 SGHVS and CDR2 FQNEAQ. V gave up 5 bases and J gave up 3 bases, with 13 bases separating them. The CDR3 bases are TGTGCCAGCAGCCCGAGGGACTTCTACACCGGGGAGCTGTTTTTT. Amino acid sequence: CASSPRDFYTGELFF.

The chain couples TRBV6-6 to TRBJ1-4; D not certain. The CDR3 has 14 residues. V lost 2 bases and J lost 8, with 12 bases in between. Per the germline V gene, CDR1 is MNHNY and CDR2 is SVGAGI (reference sequence). CDR3 sequence reads: CASSYTDTTEKLFF. In DNA, the CDR3 is TGTGCCAGCAGTTACACCGACACGACCGAAAAACTGTTTTTT.

The V call is TRBV5-1, the J call TRBJ2-2; 12 nucleotides align to TRBD2. V was pared by 4 bases and J by 2 bases, with 6 bases of the junction left unmatched. Germline CDR1 reads SGHRS; CDR2 reads YFSETQ. There are 17 residues in the CDR3. In nucleotides, the CDR3 is TGCGCCAGCAGCCGATCTAGCGGGGGGGGCAACACCGGGGAGCTGTTTTTT. Its translation is CASSRSSGGGNTGELFF.

This chain joins TRBV28 and TRBJ1-6, with 7 bases matching TRBD1. The CDR3 has 16 residues. Per the germline V gene, CDR1 is MDHEN and CDR2 is SYDVKM. The trim removed 5 bases at V and 4 bases at J, leaving 8 bases unmatched. Here the CDR3 reads CASSPYGTEYNSPLHF. CDR3 DNA sequence: TGTGCCAGCAGTCCCTATGGGACAGAATATAATTCACCCCTCCACTTT.

This chain links TRBV15 with TRBJ2-2; D may be TRBD1 (5 bases). The CDR3 length is 16 residues. CDR1 is LNHNV, CDR2 YYDKDF, per germline (reference sequence). Trimming took 6 bases from V and 0 from J, leaving 14 bases between them. The CDR3 reads CATRGARPANTGELFF. The DNA for the CDR3 is TGTGCCACCAGAGGGGCCAGACCCGCGAACACCGGGGAGCTGTTTTTT. The entire variable domain, with the rest obtained from reference TRBV15 and TRBJ2-2, is as follows: DAMVIQNPRYQVTQFGKPVTLSCSQTLNHNVMYWYQQKSSQAPKLLFHYYDKDFNNEADTPDNFQSRRPNTSFCFLDIRSPGLGDTAMYLCATRGARPANTGELFFGEGSRLTVL.

J is TRBJ1-2 and V is TRBV10-3; possibly TRBD1 for D (6 bases). CDR3 size: 12 residues. The germline V gene encodes CDR1 ENHRY and CDR2 SYGVKD. Trimming took off 7 bases at V and 5 bases at J, with 11 bases between the two ends. CDR3 DNA: TGTGCCATCACGGAGAGGGGGTATGGCTACACCTTC. As protein: CAITERGYGYTF.

V is TRBV15 and J is TRBJ1-1; no firm D call. Germline CDR1 reads LNHNV; CDR2 reads YYDKDF (reference sequence). The CDR3 spans 16 residues. With 0 bases removed from V and 0 bases from J, the gap between germline ends came to 11 bases. The CDR3 DNA reads as TGTGCCACCAGCAGAGATGAGGGATCCTTGAACACTGAAGCTTTCTTT. Protein sequence: CATSRDEGSLNTEAFF.

This chain uses TRBV2 with TRBJ2-3, with 9 bases fitting TRBD2. CDR1 SNHLY and CDR2 FYNNEI come from the germline V gene. The CDR3 runs to 14 residues. CDR3 in DNA: TGTGCGAACCGGGGCGGGGGGGCGGTAGATACGCAGTATTTT. Its protein product is CANRGGGAVDTQYF. The variable domain in full, with the rest retrieved from reference TRBV2 and TRBJ2-3, is EPEVTQTPSHQVTQMGQEVILRCVPISNHLYFYWYRQILGQKVEFLVSFYNNEISEKSEIFDDQFSVERPDGSNFTLKIRSTKLEDSAMYFCANRGGGAVDTQYFGPGTRLTVL.

This chain links TRBV27 with TRBJ2-7; TRBD1 aligns across 7 bases. The junction had 13 bases not matched to a gene; V was cut back by 5 bases and J by 0 bases. The V gene's germline CDR1 is MNHEY and CDR2 SMNVEV (reference sequence). CDR3 size: 17 residues. CDR3 DNA: TGTGCCAGCAGTCCCTCGGGATTCGGGACAGCCTCCTACGAGCAGTACTTC. This translates into CASSPSGFGTASYEQYF.

The chain joins TRBV9 to TRBJ1-2; a possible D gene is TRBD1 (6 bases). The germline V gene encodes CDR1 SGDLS and CDR2 YYNGEE. The CDR3 runs to 17 residues. Trimming stripped 0 bases from V and 0 bases from J, with 15 bases between. The CDR3 sequence: CASSVAKGTPTNYGYTF. The DNA of the CDR3 is TGTGCCAGCAGCGTAGCTAAAGGGACACCTACTAACTATGGCTACACCTTC.

There are a few counts of this clone. This chain joins TRBV5-3 and TRBJ1-1; D possibly corresponds to TRBD1 (5 bases). TRBV5-3 qualifies as an ORF whose function is uncertain. The V end was cut by 0 bases, the J end by 5 bases, with 14 bases between. CDR3 length: 15 amino acids. CDR3 in DNA: TGTGCCAGAAGCTTGGGGCAGGGAGGGAGGACTGAAGCTTTCTTT. This sequence encodes CARSLGQGGRTEAFF.

The CDR3 sequence: CASSYAGGFGTDTQYF. The CDR3 coding sequence is TGTGCCAGCAGTTATGCAGGGGGCTTTGGAACAGATACGCAGTATTTT. This chain joins TRBV27 and TRBJ2-3, with 8 nucleotides matching TRBD1. CDR3 length: 16 amino acids. Germline assignment: CDR1 MNHEY and CDR2 SMNVEV (reference sequence). The junction had 9 bases not matched to a gene; V was cut back by 4 bases and J by 3 bases.

In this sample, this clone turned up a few times. The gene calls are TRBV7-2 and TRBJ2-7, with 9 bases lining up with TRBD2. Trimming removed 5 bases from V and 1 base from J; junction bases left unmatched: 6. The germline gives CDR1 SGHTA, CDR2 FQGNSA. The CDR3 is made up of 15 amino acids. Written as DNA, the CDR3 is TGTGCCAGCAGCACACGGACTAGCGCGTCCTACGAGCAGTACTTC. Its protein is CASSTRTSASYEQYF.

The rearrangement uses TRBV2 and TRBJ1-1; D gene ambiguous. CDR3 length: 14 amino acids. V gave up 7 bases and J gave up 1 base, with 13 bases separating them. In germline, CDR1 is SNHLY, CDR2 FYNNEI. DNA of the CDR3: TGTGCCAGCATCGTCATATCAGGGAACACTGAAGCTTTCTTT. Amino acid sequence: CASIVISGNTEAFF.

This chain connects TRBV11-3 to TRBJ2-5; 8 bases match TRBD1. Germline CDR1 reads SGHNT; CDR2 reads YENEEA. The J segment lost 3 bases and the V segment lost 5 bases, leaving 8 bases of the junction unmatched. The CDR3 spans 15 residues. CDR3 DNA: TGTGCCAGCAGCATCGGGACAGGCAGCAAAGAGACCCAGTACTTC. Its translation: CASSIGTGSKETQYF.

The chain combines TRBV4-1 with TRBJ2-7, with 11 bases identical to TRBD1. V lost 3 bases to trimming and J lost 0 bases; unmatched junction nucleotides: 7. The length of the CDR3 is 17 residues. Germline V CDR1 and CDR2: MGHRA, YSYEKL. The CDR3 loop reads CASSQRLGQGDSYEQYF. CDR3 DNA sequence: TGCGCCAGCAGCCAGAGGTTGGGACAGGGGGACTCCTACGAGCAGTACTTC.

This rearrangement joins TRBV13 to TRBJ2-5, with 8 bases matching TRBD2. The J segment lost 5 bases and the V segment lost 5 bases, leaving 7 bases of the junction unmatched. This CDR3 spans 14 amino acids. Germline V gives CDR1 PRHDT, CDR2 FYEKMQ (reference sequence). The CDR3 DNA reads TGTGCCAGCAGCACCTCGGGGGGGCCCGAGACCCAGTACTTC. This codes for CASSTSGGPETQYF.

The V call is TRBV6-1, the J call TRBJ2-2; no firm D call. Germline V gives CDR1 MNHNS, CDR2 SASEGT. V was clipped by 4 bases and J by 0 bases, with 12 bases between them. The CDR3 runs to 16 residues. The CDR3 here is CASSVSPLANTGELFF. CDR3 sequence (DNA): TGTGCCAGCAGTGTCTCGCCACTCGCGAACACCGGGGAGCTGTTTTTT.

The chain uses TRBV14 and TRBJ1-1; TRBD1 matches 7 bases. The CDR3 extends over 15 amino acids. V shed 4 bases and J 1 base; nucleotides not matched to a gene: 6. CDR1 and CDR2 from the germline V gene are SGHDN and FVKESK. CDR3 protein: CASSLNRGPNTEAFF. The CDR3, as DNA: TGTGCCAGCAGCCTCAACAGGGGACCGAACACTGAAGCTTTCTTT.

This clone was recorded only once. The CDR3 here is CASRTVLLAGGISNQPQHF. The CDR3 bases are TGTGCCAGCAGAACCGTACTTTTAGCAGGGGGCATAAGCAATCAGCCCCAGCATTTT. The chain joins TRBV2 to TRBJ1-5; 8 positions match TRBD1. J lost 1 base, V lost 6 bases, and 17 bases had no gene match. There are 19 residues in the CDR3. CDR1 and CDR2 from the germline V gene are SNHLY and FYNNEI.

The CDR3 sequence: CASSYGQGRSYEQYF. In nucleotides, the CDR3 is TGTGCCAGCAGCTACGGACAGGGGAGGTCCTACGAGCAGTACTTC. The J gene is TRBJ2-7, the V gene TRBV13; 9 bases are a match to TRBD1. Germline trimming cut 4 bases from V and 1 base from J; bases unmatched to any gene: 5. The CDR3 runs 15 residues. The germline V gene has CDR1 PRHDT and CDR2 FYEKMQ (reference sequence).

The V call is TRBV5-4, the J call TRBJ2-1; perhaps TRBD2 as D (6 bases). Deletions cut 4 bases from V and 5 bases from J, with 13 bases between. CDR1 and CDR2 from the germline V gene are SGHNT and YYREEE (reference sequence). CDR3 length: 14 residues. CDR3 bases: TGTGCCAGCAGCCCGGCCGGGACTCACAATGAGCAGTTCTTC. This sequence encodes CASSPAGTHNEQFF.

This clone was picked up a small number of times. J is TRBJ1-1 and V is TRBV19, with 7 bases fitting TRBD1. This CDR3 has 14 residues. Germline CDR1 LNHDA, CDR2 SQIVND (reference sequence). V lost 9 bases, J lost 5 bases, and 12 bases stayed unmatched. The CDR3 region has the DNA TGTGCCAGCATCAACAGGGGCCAGGGGACTGAAGCTTTCTTT. It is translated as CASINRGQGTEAFF.

The rearrangement links TRBV7-2 to TRBJ2-1; TRBD1 might be the D (6 bases). There are 16 residues in the CDR3. The V gene lost 5 bases and the J gene lost 4 bases, with 18 bases spanning the gap. Germline V lookup: CDR1 SGHTA, CDR2 FQGNSA. CDR3 amino acids: CASSHGTPWTYNEQFF. In DNA form, the CDR3 reads TGTGCCAGCAGCCACGGGACACCTTGGACTTACAATGAGCAGTTCTTC.